What follows are 24 T cell receptor beta chains derived from one specimen sequenced in a study of cytomegalovirus exposure and HLA in healthy donors. Researchers ran the PCR with 60 Vbeta and 13 Jbeta primers. Profiling relied on immunoSEQ multiplex PCR, and the TCRdb table lists in-frame clones only, not all of them. This sample contains 150,000 to 200,000 clones. Sample: PBMCs. These receptor sequences come from a woman in her sixties or seventies in good health and CMV-seronegative.

This chain uses TRBV4-1 with TRBJ1-4; 8 bases are a match to TRBD1. Losses at the gene ends were 0 bases for V and 2 bases for J; bases not matched to a gene: 11. Germline V CDR1 and CDR2: MGHRA, YSYEKL. This CDR3 has 19 amino acids. DNA for the CDR3: TGCGCCAGCAGCCAAGATCGGGACAGGAAGCGGTTCACTAATGAAAAACTGTTTTTT. Translation: CASSQDRDRKRFTNEKLFF.

The chain combines TRBV5-1 with TRBJ2-1; TRBD1 matches at 12 bases. The V gene end was trimmed by 3 bases and the J gene end by 11 bases; junction bases not matched to a gene: 9. Germline loops: CDR1 SGHRS, CDR2 YFSETQ. The CDR3 totals 15 residues. The CDR3 sequence is CASSSGGGQGAKQFF. The CDR3 DNA reads as TGCGCCAGCAGCTCCGGCGGGGGACAGGGGGCTAAGCAGTTCTTC.

The chain joins TRBV2 to TRBJ2-7, with TRBD2 matching over 11 bases. Trimming at V came to 11 bases and at J to 4 bases, leaving 10 bases not matched to a gene. The CDR3 extends over 14 amino acids. From germline, CDR1 is SNHLY and CDR2 FYNNEI. Here the CDR3 reads CAGSLAGGVYEQYF. The CDR3, as DNA: TGTGCCGGGAGTCTAGCGGGAGGCGTTTACGAGCAGTACTTC. The whole variable domain, remainder taken from reference TRBV2 and TRBJ2-7, is EPEVTQTPSHQVTQMGQEVILRCVPISNHLYFYWYRQILGQKVEFLVSFYNNEISEKSEIFDDQFSVERPDGSNFTLKIRSTKLEDSAMYFCAGSLAGGVYEQYFGPGTRLTVT.

The chain has TRBV7-2 and TRBJ2-3; D possibly corresponds to TRBD2 (6 bases). The CDR3 totals 14 residues. V lost 4 bases to trimming and J lost 2 bases, with 10 bases between them. Looked up from germline, CDR1 is SGHTA and CDR2 is FQGNSA. CDR3: CASSSRGYTDTQYF. CDR3 in DNA: TGTGCCAGCAGCTCTCGGGGGTACACAGATACGCAGTATTTT.

On this clone: This same CDR3 is encoded by further DNA sequences in the sample. The chain is built from TRBV6-5 and TRBJ1-2, with no clear D. The V end lost 0 bases, the J end lost 4 bases, and 9 bases lay between the germline ends. The CDR3 runs 14 residues. CDR1 and CDR2 from the germline V gene are MNHEY and SVGAGI. The DNA for the CDR3 is TGTGCCAGCAGTTACTCGGGTGGCGGCTATGGCTACACCTTC. Translating it yields CASSYSGGGYGYTF.

As for this clone: At the DNA level, this CDR3 is encoded by other sequences in the same sample as well. The rearrangement links TRBV5-4 to TRBJ2-7, with 13 bases identical to TRBD2. The CDR3 has 15 residues. Germline V gives CDR1 SGHNT, CDR2 YYREEE (reference sequence). Trimming at V came to 3 bases and at J to 2 bases, leaving 2 bases not matched to a gene. For the CDR3, the DNA is TGTGCCAGCAGCTCGGGACTAGCGGGGACCTACGAGCAGTACTTC. Protein product: CASSSGLAGTYEQYF.

With respect to this clone: This likely comes from a read error, as the CDR3 has no conserved phenylalanine or tryptophan at its end. Because the CDR3's place on the DNA is in doubt, the DNA is left out and the CDR3 is given as listed by TCRdb. The J gene is TRBJ1-2, the V gene TRBV20-1; TRBD1 reflects the table's D call only, with no check against the DNA. The CDR3 has 11 residues if both end residues are counted. CDR1 is DFQATT, CDR2 SNEGSKA, per germline (reference sequence). The CDR3 is CSAHSFSEAGS.

The chain joins TRBV9 to TRBJ2-5; D is possibly TRBD2 (5 bases). Germline CDR1 SGDLS, CDR2 YYNGEE. Trimming removed 4 bases from V and 5 bases from J, with 15 bases in between. This CDR3 region has 14 residues. The CDR3 reads CASSPSSRGETQYF. CDR3 bases: TGTGCCAGCAGCCCCTCTAGCCGAGGGGAGACCCAGTACTTC. Full variable domain (remainder filled in from reference TRBV9 and TRBJ2-5): DSGVTQTPKHLITATGQRVTLRCSPRSGDLSVYWYQQSLDQGLQFLIQYYNGEERAKGNILERFSAQQFPDLHSELNLSSLELGDSALYFCASSPSSRGETQYFGPGTRLLVL.

V and J are TRBV7-3 and TRBJ2-1, with D hard to call. V gave up 1 base and J gave up 3 bases, with 4 bases separating them. The CDR3 contains 13 residues. Germline values: CDR1 SGHTA, CDR2 FQGTGA. The CDR3 is CASSLSDYNEQFF. In DNA form, the CDR3 reads TGTGCCAGCAGCTTAAGCGACTACAATGAGCAGTTCTTC.

The V and J genes are TRBV6-6 and TRBJ2-1; 7 bases match TRBD1. The CDR3 is made up of 16 amino acids. Germline CDR1 MNHNY, CDR2 SVGAGI (reference sequence). After removal of 2 bases from V and 5 bases from J, the junction contained 9 bases not matched to a gene. This CDR3 is CASSYTGYQGDNEQFF. Here the CDR3 DNA reads TGTGCCAGCAGTTACACCGGCTACCAGGGGGACAATGAGCAGTTCTTC.

The chain carries TRBV5-5 and TRBJ2-7, with D possibly matching TRBD1 (6 bases). The germline V gene encodes CDR1 SGHKS and CDR2 YYEKEE (reference sequence). The CDR3 extends over 12 amino acids. V was shortened by 5 bases and J by 5 bases, with 11 bases between the two germline ends. The CDR3 is CASRTDSNEQYF. Written as DNA, the CDR3 is TGTGCCAGCAGAACGGACAGTAACGAGCAGTACTTC.

The chain employs TRBV9 and TRBJ1-5, with D unresolved. Germline V gives CDR1 SGDLS, CDR2 YYNGEE. V lost 0 bases and J 4 bases, leaving 8 bases between the germline ends. The CDR3 loop spans 14 amino acids. As DNA, the CDR3 is TGTGCCAGCAGCGTAGGCAGTTATAATCAGCCCCAGCATTTT. Its translation is CASSVGSYNQPQHF. The full variable domain, rest sourced from reference TRBV9 and TRBJ1-5, is DSGVTQTPKHLITATGQRVTLRCSPRSGDLSVYWYQQSLDQGLQFLIQYYNGEERAKGNILERFSAQQFPDLHSELNLSSLELGDSALYFCASSVGSYNQPQHFGDGTRLSIL.

The CDR3 nucleotides are TGTGCCAGCTCACCAGCGGTACAGGGACTAAATAGGGGCTACACCTTC. Translating it yields CASSPAVQGLNRGYTF. The chain employs TRBV18 and TRBJ1-2; maybe TRBD1 (6 bases). Germline values: CDR1 KGHSH, CDR2 LQKENI. Trimming took 2 bases from V and 8 from J, leaving 21 bases between them. CDR3 length equals 16 residues.

The gene calls are TRBV5-6 and TRBJ2-5, with D unclear. V was cut by 4 bases and J by 8 bases, with 15 bases left in between. Per germline, CDR1 SGHDT and CDR2 YYEEEE. The CDR3 length is 13 residues. The CDR3, as DNA: TGTGCCAGCAGCCTACCCTCGGCAGGAACCCAGTACTTC. Its protein is CASSLPSAGTQYF.

The chain recombines TRBV27 with TRBJ1-2; possible D gene TRBD1, 6 bases. Trimming removed 8 bases at V and 4 bases at J, with 20 bases between. CDR1 and CDR2 (germline): MNHEY, SMNVEV (reference sequence). The CDR3 extends over 15 amino acids. The CDR3: CASGDPGELSYGYTF. The DNA for the CDR3 is TGTGCCAGCGGGGACCCAGGGGAATTGAGCTATGGCTACACCTTC.

This chain uses TRBV9 with TRBJ1-4, with D tentatively TRBD1 (5 bases). CDR1 is SGDLS, CDR2 YYNGEE, per germline. CDR3 length equals 14 residues. Trimming cost V 3 bases and J 13 bases, with 19 bases left between them. This chain's CDR3 is CASSGLFAGDRLFF. The CDR3, as DNA: TGTGCCAGCAGCGGTCTATTTGCGGGGGACCGACTGTTTTTT.

The gene calls are TRBV10-1 and TRBJ2-7; TRBD1 might be the D (6 bases). Trimming removed 3 bases at V and 4 bases at J, with 16 bases between. From germline, CDR1 is WNHNN and CDR2 SYGVQD (reference sequence). This CDR3 comprises 15 residues. The CDR3 is CASSELETGGYEQYF. The CDR3 DNA is TGCGCCAGCAGTGAATTGGAGACAGGAGGTTACGAGCAGTACTTC.

The V and J genes are TRBV5-4 and TRBJ1-1; maybe TRBD1 (5 bases). Germline V gene sequence: CDR1 SGHNT, CDR2 YYREEE (reference sequence). Trimming pared 0 bases from V and 1 base from J, leaving 13 bases between. This CDR3 region has 16 residues. CDR3 sequence: CASSLAGGGGNTEAFF. DNA for the CDR3: TGTGCCAGCAGCTTGGCCGGGGGGGGTGGGAACACTGAAGCTTTCTTT.

The V gene is TRBV5-1, the J gene TRBJ2-5, with 9 nucleotides matching TRBD2. CDR3 length equals 15 residues. V trimming: 1 base; J trimming: 5 bases; junction bases outside the gene matches: 6. From germline, CDR1 is SGHRS and CDR2 YFSETQ. The chain's CDR3 is CASSLSAGGPETQYF. CDR3 nucleotide sequence: TGCGCCAGCAGCTTGTCGGCGGGGGGGCCCGAGACCCAGTACTTC.

The gene calls are TRBV11-2 and TRBJ2-2, with D possibly being TRBD1 (6 bases). V was clipped by 5 bases and J by 5 bases, with 21 bases between them. This CDR3 region has 17 residues. The germline CDR1 and CDR2 sequences are SGHAT and FQNNGV. The CDR3 is CASSTNTGILTTGELFF. The CDR3 bases are TGTGCCAGCAGCACAAATACAGGGATCCTAACTACCGGGGAGCTGTTTTTT.

The J gene is TRBJ2-7, the V gene TRBV2; possibly TRBD1 for D (5 bases). The length of the CDR3 is 14 residues. The V gene's germline CDR1 is SNHLY and CDR2 FYNNEI. Trimming stripped 7 bases from V and 2 bases from J, with 15 bases between. CDR3 DNA: TGTGCCAGCATCAGAAACCAGGGCCCCTACGAGCAGTACTTC. Residues: CASIRNQGPYEQYF.

The chain links TRBV12-2 to TRBJ2-7; the table calls TRBD2, which could not be checked here. TRBV12-2 is a pseudogene locus. This CDR3 region has 17 residues. This chain's CDR3 is CASRLFLAVRPYHEQYF. CDR3 nucleotide sequence: TGTGCAAGTCGCTTGTTTTTAGCGGTACGACCTTATCACGAGCAGTACTTC.

Concerning this clone: The same CDR3 arises from other DNA sequences in this sample as well. This chain joins TRBV4-1 and TRBJ1-1, with TRBD1 matching over 9 bases. Unmatched junction bases numbered 0, after V lost 3 bases and J lost 4 bases. Germline CDR1 is MGHRA and CDR2 is YSYEKL. CDR3 size: 13 residues. The CDR3 DNA is TGCGCCAGCAGCCAGGACAGGGGCACTGAAGCTTTCTTT. As protein: CASSQDRGTEAFF.

The chain employs TRBV2 and TRBJ1-5; 8 bases match TRBD1. V lost 6 bases, J lost 9 bases, and 7 bases stayed unmatched. The germline CDR1 and CDR2 sequences are SNHLY and FYNNEI. The CDR3 has 13 residues. CDR3 loop: CASSPGQVGPQHF. The DNA of the CDR3 is TGTGCCAGCAGCCCGGGACAGGTGGGGCCCCAGCATTTT.